The 29 T cell receptor beta chains below come from one sample, sequenced in a study of blood T cell repertoires in COVID-19. Assay used: immunoSEQ multiplex PCR; TCRdb lists only in-frame clones, some missing. This sample has about 47,000 clones, with around 81% found just once. The sequencing sample was made of peripheral blood. The receptors derive from a woman over 75 with COVID-19, enrolled during active disease.

CDR3 in DNA: TGTGCCAGCAGCATAGTAGCGGGAGGGCCGGATGAGCAGTTCTTC. Protein: CASSIVAGGPDEQFF. The rearrangement uses TRBV7-8 and TRBJ2-1; 11 nucleotides agree with TRBD2. The germline gives CDR1 SGHVS, CDR2 FQNEAQ. This CDR3 region has 15 residues. With 5 bases clipped from V and 8 bases from J, the junction kept 8 bases outside the gene matches.

V is TRBV28 and J is TRBJ2-1; D perhaps matches TRBD2 (5 bases). This CDR3 spans 16 amino acids. CDR1 and CDR2 from the germline V gene are MDHEN and SYDVKM. The V and J ends lost 2 bases and 0 bases respectively, with 11 bases between them. The CDR3 sequence: CASSLPLRGSYNEQFF. DNA of the CDR3: TGTGCCAGCAGTTTACCCTTACGGGGCTCCTACAATGAGCAGTTCTTC.

This clone showed up just once. The chain joins TRBV11-2 to TRBJ1-4, with D tentatively TRBD1 (6 bases). V was pared by 5 bases and J by 0 bases, with 13 bases between. Germline values: CDR1 SGHAT, CDR2 FQNNGV. This CDR3 region has 16 residues. CDR3 residues: CASSLTGAATNEKLFF. The DNA for the CDR3 is TGTGCCAGCAGCCTGACAGGCGCTGCAACTAATGAAAAACTGTTTTTT.

V is TRBV18 and J is TRBJ2-7, with D perhaps TRBD2 (5 bases). This CDR3 is 12 amino acids long. The germline gives CDR1 KGHSH, CDR2 LQKENI. Trimming removed 1 base at V and 6 bases at J, with 7 bases between. The CDR3 DNA is TGTGCCAGCTCACCACGAGGGAGCGAGCAGTACTTC. It specifies CASSPRGSEQYF.

V is TRBV2 and J is TRBJ2-2; 10 bases are a match to TRBD2. The CDR3 spans 17 residues. J was trimmed by 7 bases and V by 7 bases; bases with no gene match: 15. Germline lookup yields CDR1 SNHLY and CDR2 FYNNEI. The DNA of the CDR3 is TGTGCCAGCATCAGGAATCTAGCGGGAGATCAGAGCGGGGAGCTGTTTTTT. The encoded protein is CASIRNLAGDQSGELFF.

The chain combines TRBV30 with TRBJ1-1; 8 nucleotides align to TRBD1. The CDR3 runs to 12 residues. The ends lost 3 bases at V and 5 bases at J; junction bases unmatched: 2. Germline V gene sequence: CDR1 GTSNPN, CDR2 SVGIG (reference sequence). The CDR3 DNA follows: TGTGCCTGGAGCGGACAGGGAACTGAAGCTTTCTTT. It codes for CAWSGQGTEAFF.

The chain couples TRBV27 to TRBJ1-2, with D possibly TRBD1 on 6 matching bases. V was pared by 4 bases and J by 4 bases, with 13 bases between. The CDR3 loop spans 14 amino acids. Germline V gene sequence: CDR1 MNHEY, CDR2 SMNVEV (reference sequence). The CDR3 DNA sequence: TGTGCCAGCAGTTCCAGGGGACGGGGCTATGGCTACACCTTC. It specifies CASSSRGRGYGYTF.

The V and J genes are TRBV29-1 and TRBJ2-7; D is possibly TRBD1 (5 bases). The CDR3 covers 13 residues. Between the trimmed V and J ends, which lost 6 bases and 1 base, there was a span of 13 bases. Germline CDR1 is SQVTM and CDR2 is ANQGSEA. The chain's CDR3 is CSVRPSGSYEQYF. The CDR3, as DNA: TGCAGCGTCCGCCCTTCAGGGTCCTACGAGCAGTACTTC.

V is TRBV19 and J is TRBJ2-2, with TRBD1 matching 8 bases. CDR3 length equals 17 residues. Germline V lookup: CDR1 LNHDA, CDR2 SQIVND (reference sequence). V trimming: 4 bases; J trimming: 4 bases; junction bases outside the gene matches: 11. This CDR3 is CASSTGQGTGITGELFF. The CDR3 DNA reads as TGTGCCAGTAGTACCGGACAGGGAACGGGTATCACCGGGGAGCTGTTTTTT.

V and J are TRBV5-5 and TRBJ2-7; TRBD2 matches at 7 bases. The length of the CDR3 is 15 residues. Germline V CDR1 and CDR2: SGHKS, YYEKEE (reference sequence). Trimming removed 4 bases from V and 6 bases from J; junction bases left unmatched: 13. The CDR3 here is CASSPDLAAPTEQYF. DNA of the CDR3: TGTGCCAGCAGCCCGGACCTAGCGGCCCCTACCGAGCAGTACTTC. Together with reference TRBV5-5 and TRBJ2-7, the CDR3 gives the full variable domain: DAGVTQSPTHLIKTRGQQVTLRCSPISGHKSVSWYQQVLGQGPQFIFQYYEKEERGRGNFPDRFSARQFPNYSSELNVNALLLGDSALYLCASSPDLAAPTEQYFGPGTRLTVT.

The rearrangement uses TRBV9 and TRBJ1-2; 8 positions agree with TRBD1. The CDR3 consists of 14 residues. V dropped 0 bases and J dropped 8; count of bases not matched to a gene: 6. CDR1 is SGDLS and CDR2 is YYNGEE in the germline V gene. CDR3 loop: CASSVVQGAGGYTF. In nucleotides, the CDR3 is TGTGCCAGCAGCGTAGTTCAGGGGGCGGGCGGCTACACCTTC.

This chain links TRBV27 with TRBJ2-7; TRBD1 aligns across 8 bases. CDR1 is MNHEY, CDR2 SMNVEV, per germline (reference sequence). The CDR3 sequence is 15 residues long. V was pared by 0 bases and J by 4 bases, with 5 bases of the junction left unmatched. CDR3 in amino acids: CASSLSGQALYEQYF. In DNA, the CDR3 is TGTGCCAGCAGTTTATCGGGACAGGCTTTGTACGAGCAGTACTTC.

The CDR3 sequence: CASSQGLAGTGELFF. CDR3 DNA sequence: TGTGCCAGCAGCCAAGGACTAGCAGGGACCGGGGAGCTGTTTTTT. The chain links TRBV7-2 to TRBJ2-2; 8 bases fit TRBD2. The CDR3 runs 15 residues. Looked up from germline, CDR1 is SGHTA and CDR2 is FQGNSA. The ends lost 5 bases at V and 5 bases at J; junction bases unmatched: 7.

The genes are TRBV7-2 and TRBJ2-1, with 11 bases aligning to TRBD2. CDR1 and CDR2 (germline): SGHTA, FQGNSA. The junction had 7 bases not matched to a gene; V was cut back by 5 bases and J by 7 bases. The CDR3 contains 15 residues. CDR3 sequence reads: CASSPTSGSWNEQFF. The CDR3 coding sequence is TGTGCCAGCAGCCCCACTAGCGGGAGTTGGAATGAGCAGTTCTTC.

The genes are TRBV5-1 and TRBJ2-5; no definite D call. The CDR3 runs to 14 residues. Germline values: CDR1 SGHRS, CDR2 YFSETQ. Trimming removed 3 bases from V and 2 bases from J, with 11 bases in between. CDR3 loop: CASSSQLLQETQYF. The CDR3 bases are TGCGCCAGCAGCTCCCAACTTTTACAAGAGACCCAGTACTTC.

The chain couples TRBV28 to TRBJ2-7; weak D call: TRBD1 (6 bases). Germline-derived CDR1 and CDR2 are MDHEN and SYDVKM. CDR3 size: 14 residues. V dropped 6 bases and J dropped 7 bases, with 19 bases sitting between them. Here the CDR3 DNA reads TGTGCCAGCAGCTTCCGGACAGCGCTGAGGGAGCAGTACTTC. Its translation is CASSFRTALREQYF.

The V call is TRBV15, the J call TRBJ2-5, with 11 bases that match TRBD2. V gave up 3 bases and J gave up 4 bases; unmatched junction bases: 13. This CDR3 is built from 18 residues. From germline, CDR1 is LNHNV and CDR2 YYDKDF (reference sequence). Here the CDR3 reads CATSSGRLAGGKGETQYF. The CDR3 region has the DNA TGTGCCACCAGCAGCGGGCGTCTAGCGGGAGGCAAAGGAGAGACCCAGTACTTC.

This sequence joins TRBV6-5 and TRBJ2-7; 7 bases are shared with TRBD1. Germline V lookup: CDR1 MNHEY, CDR2 SVGAGI. The CDR3 spans 15 residues. The ends lost 6 bases at V and 3 bases at J; junction bases unmatched: 11. DNA for the CDR3: TGTGCCAGCAGACCGGTGACAGGGCTCTTCTACGAGCAGTACTTC. Translated: CASRPVTGLFYEQYF.

J is TRBJ2-5 and V is TRBV28, with D maybe TRBD1 (6 bases). V was trimmed by 5 bases and J by 1 base, leaving 14 bases between them. CDR1 is MDHEN, CDR2 SYDVKM, per germline. The CDR3 has 15 amino acids. CDR3 region: CASSLPGQIQETQYF. CDR3 DNA: TGTGCCAGCAGTCTCCCCGGACAGATCCAAGAGACCCAGTACTTC. Using reference TRBV28 and TRBJ2-5 for the parts outside the CDR3, the full variable domain is DVKVTQSSRYLVKRTGEKVFLECVQDMDHENMFWYRQDPGLGLRLIYFSYDVKMKEKGDIPEGYSVSREKKERFSLILESASTNQTSMYLCASSLPGQIQETQYFGPGTRLLVL.

The table lists this clone with a few counts. The genes are TRBV5-4 and TRBJ2-7; 12 nucleotides agree with TRBD2. Germline loops: CDR1 SGHNT, CDR2 YYREEE (reference sequence). J gave up 6 bases and V 0 bases, and 7 bases lay outside the gene matches. The CDR3 runs 16 residues. The CDR3 spells CASSLGLAGVGSEQYF. CDR3 bases: TGTGCCAGCAGCTTGGGACTAGCGGGAGTCGGGTCCGAGCAGTACTTC.

The V gene is TRBV7-2, the J gene TRBJ2-7, with 7 bases that match TRBD2. The CDR3 is 15 amino acids. The germline V gene encodes CDR1 SGHTA and CDR2 FQGNSA. Trimming cost V 5 bases and J 4 bases; bases outside gene matches: 11. The CDR3 is CASSRWGGNTYEQYF. CDR3 bases: TGTGCCAGCAGCCGTTGGGGGGGGAATACTTACGAGCAGTACTTC.

The rearrangement links TRBV7-3 to TRBJ2-1, with 11 bases lining up with TRBD2. The CDR3 totals 17 residues. Germline CDR1 is SGHTA and CDR2 is FQGTGA. V lost 0 bases to trimming and J lost 7 bases; unmatched junction nucleotides: 8. CDR3 in amino acids: CASSLTPSGRSRNEQFF. In DNA form, the CDR3 reads TGTGCCAGCAGCTTAACGCCTAGCGGGAGGTCGAGGAATGAGCAGTTCTTC.

The chain employs TRBV9 and TRBJ2-5, with a possible D match to TRBD1 (6 bases). Trimming stripped 3 bases from V and 7 bases from J, with 22 bases between. The CDR3 has 16 residues. Germline V CDR1 and CDR2: SGDLS, YYNGEE. The DNA for the CDR3 is TGTGCCAGCAGCGAGGGACACAACACCCCCGGAGGGACCCAGTACTTC. As protein: CASSEGHNTPGGTQYF. Filled out from reference TRBV9 and TRBJ2-5, the complete variable domain reads DSGVTQTPKHLITATGQRVTLRCSPRSGDLSVYWYQQSLDQGLQFLIQYYNGEERAKGNILERFSAQQFPDLHSELNLSSLELGDSALYFCASSEGHNTPGGTQYFGPGTRLLVL.

The chain has TRBV2 and TRBJ1-6; 7 bases fit TRBD1. Per the germline V gene, CDR1 is SNHLY and CDR2 is FYNNEI. The CDR3 spans 16 residues. The V gene end was trimmed by 8 bases and the J gene end by 4 bases; junction bases not matched to a gene: 11. CDR3 residues: CASRPGPGQYNSPLHF. The CDR3 coding sequence is TGTGCCAGCCGCCCAGGACCGGGACAGTATAATTCACCCCTCCACTTT.

The chain recombines TRBV29-1 with TRBJ2-3, with TRBD1 identical over 11 bases. The germline V gene encodes CDR1 SQVTM and CDR2 ANQGSEA. This CDR3 comprises 16 residues. Trimming at V came to 5 bases and at J to 3 bases, leaving 10 bases not matched to a gene. The CDR3 sequence: CSVYPSGTGGTDTQYF. The CDR3 DNA is TGCAGCGTTTACCCTTCCGGGACAGGGGGTACAGATACGCAGTATTTT.

This chain uses TRBV9 with TRBJ2-2; 7 bases fit TRBD2. This CDR3 spans 15 amino acids. V trimming: 3 bases; J trimming: 5 bases; junction bases outside the gene matches: 7. CDR1 and CDR2 (germline): SGDLS, YYNGEE. CDR3 protein: CASSARAGKTGELFF. The CDR3 nucleotides are TGTGCCAGCAGCGCACGAGCGGGAAAGACCGGGGAGCTGTTTTTT. The whole variable domain, remainder taken from reference TRBV9 and TRBJ2-2, is DSGVTQTPKHLITATGQRVTLRCSPRSGDLSVYWYQQSLDQGLQFLIQYYNGEERAKGNILERFSAQQFPDLHSELNLSSLELGDSALYFCASSARAGKTGELFFGEGSRLTVL.

The V and J genes are TRBV19 and TRBJ2-2, with TRBD2 as a possible D gene (6 bases). The germline V and J ends were trimmed by 7 bases and 5 bases, with 14 bases remaining between them. This CDR3 region has 14 residues. Germline assignment: CDR1 LNHDA and CDR2 SQIVND (reference sequence). CDR3 sequence reads: CASTSQAGTGELFF. CDR3 DNA sequence: TGTGCCAGTACTTCCCAGGCGGGGACCGGGGAGCTGTTTTTT.

The chain combines TRBV19 with TRBJ1-2, with D hard to call. The CDR3 length is 14 residues. Per germline, CDR1 LNHDA and CDR2 SQIVND (reference sequence). Trimming shortened V by 5 bases and J by 5 bases, and 15 bases separated the two germline ends. The CDR3 DNA reads TGTGCCAGTAGTTATCACGACAAGGTGTATGGCTACACCTTC. Its protein product is CASSYHDKVYGYTF.

The chain combines TRBV19 with TRBJ1-3, with D possibly matching TRBD1 (5 bases). The CDR3 contains 15 residues. Trimming stripped 7 bases from V and 0 bases from J, with 13 bases between. Germline V CDR1 and CDR2: LNHDA, SQIVND (reference sequence). CDR3 in DNA: TGTGCCAGTACCTTGGGGCACTACTCTGGAAACACCATATATTTT. This codes for CASTLGHYSGNTIYF.